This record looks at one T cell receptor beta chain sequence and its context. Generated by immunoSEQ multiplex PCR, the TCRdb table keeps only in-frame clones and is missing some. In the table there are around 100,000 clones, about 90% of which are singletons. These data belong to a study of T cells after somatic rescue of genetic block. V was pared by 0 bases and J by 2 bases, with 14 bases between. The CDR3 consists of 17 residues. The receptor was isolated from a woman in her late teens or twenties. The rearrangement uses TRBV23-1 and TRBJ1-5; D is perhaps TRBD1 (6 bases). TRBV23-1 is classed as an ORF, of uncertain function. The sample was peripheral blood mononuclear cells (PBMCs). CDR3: CASSQSAGEDRNQPQHF. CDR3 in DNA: TGCGCCAGCAGTCAATCGGCAGGGGAGGATCGCAATCAGCCCCAGCATTTT.